This T cell receptor (beta chain) was identified during a study of PD-1 blockade in mismatch repair-deficient tumors. A few pembrolizumab responders had their TCRs sequenced. Data came from immunoSEQ multiplex PCR; TCRdb stores just in-frame clones and leaves some out. The table lists roughly 120,000 clones, 88% of them singletons. There are 17 residues in the CDR3. V was cut by 5 bases and J by 10 bases, with 26 bases left in between. CDR1 is KGHSH and CDR2 is LQKENI in the germline V gene. The sequencing used peripheral blood, collected 70 to 72 weeks after starting pembrolizumab. The sequence came from an adult with mismatch repair-deficient cancer. The gene calls are TRBV18 and TRBJ1-4; D is unresolved. The CDR3 nucleotides are TGTGCCAGCTCAATAACGAGGCTATCCTCAACCCCGATAAAACTGTTTTTT. It codes for CASSITRLSSTPIKLFF.